Listed here are 11 T cell receptor beta chains from one sample, sequenced in a study of CXCR3-negative and CXCR3-positive naive CD8 T cells. Overall study findings and caveats: Higher TRB CDR3 hydrophobicity marked CXCR3-positive naive cells relative to CXCR3-negative naive cells.

These receptors are not linked to any known antigen. Each TRB cDNA library was prepared by 5' RACE (with UMI labels). TCRdb re-called the 5' RACE reads, yielding one record per CDR3 amino acid sequence without DNA. In all, the sample yields 95,000 to 100,000 distinct CDR3 sequences. Source material: naive CXCR3+ CD8+ T cells from blood. Subset specified: CD45RO-CCR7+CD27+CD95- naive CD8+ T cells expressing CXCR3 (TNR3+). Source of these receptors: a human donor in good health. Some clones in this sample may be carry-over from other donors' samples.

The rearrangement joins TRBV5-1 to TRBJ2-1. Germline-derived CDR1 and CDR2 are SGHRS and YFSETQ. This CDR3 has 15 residues. CDR3 amino acids: CASSLLYHSYNEQFF.

The V and J genes are TRBV4-2 and TRBJ2-2; no DNA is available, so the TRBD2 call from TCRdb remains unchecked. In germline, CDR1 is LGHNA, CDR2 YNFKEQ. The length of the CDR3 is 16 residues. The CDR3 protein is CASSQRGGAVGGELFF.

This chain connects TRBV29-1 to TRBJ2-5; TCRdb designates TRBD2, a call that cannot be tested without DNA. In germline, CDR1 is SQVTM, CDR2 ANQGSEA. The CDR3 sequence is 17 residues long. The CDR3 loop is CSVEALSGLAGPETQYF.

The V call is TRBV7-2, the J call TRBJ2-7; the D call from TCRdb, TRBD1, cannot be confirmed without DNA. Germline values: CDR1 SGHTA, CDR2 FQGNSA. CDR3 length: 14 residues. CDR3 in amino acids: CASSLTDRLYEQYF.

This chain links TRBV6-2 or TRBV6-3 with TRBJ1-5; TCRdb's D call, TRBD1, is unchecked because there is no DNA. There are 18 residues in the CDR3. Germline CDR1 MNHEY, CDR2 SVGEGT. CDR3 amino acids: CASSPGTGGLYSNQPQHF.

The chain employs TRBV15 and TRBJ2-1; lacking DNA, the TRBD1 call made by TCRdb goes unchecked. The CDR3 totals 15 residues. Germline V gene sequence: CDR1 LNHNV, CDR2 YYDKDF (reference sequence). The CDR3 sequence: CATSRETTVGWEQFF.

This rearrangement joins TRBV7-9 to TRBJ2-3; checking the TCRdb D call of TRBD1 is not possible without DNA. Germline CDR1 SEHNR, CDR2 FQNEAQ (reference sequence). The CDR3 length is 13 residues. The CDR3 region is CASTGGASDTQYF.

The chain uses TRBV9 and TRBJ2-1. Germline lookup yields CDR1 SGDLS and CDR2 YYNGEE. The CDR3 is made up of 11 amino acids. The CDR3 loop reads CASSVLNEQFF. The full variable domain, completed using reference TRBV9 and TRBJ2-1, is DSGVTQTPKHLITATGQRVTLRCSPRSGDLSVYWYQQSLDQGLQFLIQYYNGEERAKGNILERFSAQQFPDLHSELNLSSLELGDSALYFCASSVLNEQFFGPGTRLTVL.

The chain recombines TRBV7-3 with TRBJ2-3; TCRdb picks TRBD1, but there is no DNA to check that call. Per germline, CDR1 SGHTA and CDR2 FQGTGA. This CDR3 spans 14 amino acids. The CDR3: CASSPFRGTDTQYF.

The chain couples TRBV7-2 to TRBJ2-7; TCRdb returns TRBD1, unconfirmable since there is no DNA. Germline CDR1 reads SGHTA; CDR2 reads FQGNSA. The CDR3 has 14 amino acids. CDR3 sequence: CASSQPGTDYEQYF. Based on the CDR3 plus reference TRBV7-2 and TRBJ2-7, the full variable domain is GAGVSQSPSNKVTEKGKDVELRCDPISGHTALYWYRQSLGQGLEFLIYFQGNSAPDKSGLPSDRFSAERTGGSVSTLTIQRTQQEDSAVYLCASSQPGTDYEQYFGPGTRLTVT.

The V gene is TRBV7-9, the J gene TRBJ2-3. CDR3 length equals 15 residues. Germline CDR1 SEHNR, CDR2 FQNEAQ (reference sequence). The CDR3 loop reads CASSFRAILTDTQYF.